The entry that follows covers one TCR beta chain sequence. This clonotype was seen a few times. Its antigen remains undetermined. No base quality information exists; no much larger clone differs at one position. Library generation was performed with 5' RACE. The sequencing machine was a NextSeq 500. The TCR library protocol attached a unique molecular identifier to each TCR cDNA molecule to allow correction of PCR and sequencing errors. The authors' pipeline ran thus. TCR identification, UMI-based error correction and CDR3 extraction were all carried out with Decombinator tools. Expanded TCRs were defined as those above a frequency of 2 per 1,000, corresponding to the top 1% of the tumor frequency distribution. Rényi diversity was computed with the R vegan package after subsampling each repertoire 100 times to 5,000 TCRs. CDR3 similarity networks were constructed using string-kernel similarity of amino acid triplets, with links drawn between CDR3s whose pairwise similarity was above 0.82. TCRdb reprocessing: public reads trimmed at Q25 with fastp, clones called with MiXCR, in-frame beta chains kept. Identical CDR3 protein sequences are pooled into one entry, listed with their most common genes and DNA. The authors' filters were not applied to this entry. The sample table records tens of thousands of distinct CDR3 sequences; about an eighth of these occur just once. The top ten clonotypes cover 5.5% to 7.5% of the sample.

This sample's time point label indicates: sample taken at primary tumor resection. Whole RNA extracted from tumor and nontumor lung tissue, or from cryopreserved PBMC samples, was used for TCR sequencing without cell sorting. Donors were some 78 patients with early-stage, untreated non-small cell lung cancer from the lung TRACERx cohort. A patient was chosen for TCR sequencing only when enough RNA was available from at least two tumor regions. This specimen comes from a study of spatial heterogeneity in lung cancer (dated 2019 in TCRdb). As for the study more broadly: Beta-chain transcripts were consistently detected in greater numbers than alpha-chain transcripts, which likely reflects a higher abundance of beta-chain transcripts. In the raw uncorrected reads, each unique combination of TCR and UMI appeared more than ten times on average. In non-small cell lung cancer, the study quantitatively compared TCR alpha and beta repertoires across several tumor regions, matched nontumor lung, and blood. The study linked features of the TCR repertoire to counts of nonsynonymous mutations, which were determined by whole-exome sequencing of tumor tissue. At surgery, hundreds of tumor regions, roughly 63 matched nontumor lung samples and more than 55 PBMC samples were TCR-sequenced for both alpha and beta chains. Broader findings and caveats from the paper: Ubiquitous expanded tumor TCRs were detected in blood more often at tumor resection than at routine follow-up. Confirming at a functional level the hypothesis that regional TCRs recognize regional mutations was considered to require additional single-cell paired TCR alpha and beta sequencing.

Taken from the germline V gene (reference sequence), the CDR1 and CDR2 loops are LNHDA and SQIVND. Trimmed from V: 1 base; trimmed from J: 1 base; junction bases lacking a gene match: 7. The CDR3 has 16 amino acids, counting the end cysteine and phenylalanine. Kept here is only the CDR3 DNA, which spans 48 bases and is read in frame from base 1. The sequence derives from a male donor with early-stage non-small cell lung cancer. Specimen: PBMCs, collected at surgery. The chain is made from TRBV19 and TRBJ2-7; the central 7 bases match TRBD2. The CDR3 is CASSIADPGGSYEQYF. In nucleotide form, the sequence is TGTGCCAGTAGTATAGCGGACCCCGGGGGGTCCTACGAGCAGTACTTC.